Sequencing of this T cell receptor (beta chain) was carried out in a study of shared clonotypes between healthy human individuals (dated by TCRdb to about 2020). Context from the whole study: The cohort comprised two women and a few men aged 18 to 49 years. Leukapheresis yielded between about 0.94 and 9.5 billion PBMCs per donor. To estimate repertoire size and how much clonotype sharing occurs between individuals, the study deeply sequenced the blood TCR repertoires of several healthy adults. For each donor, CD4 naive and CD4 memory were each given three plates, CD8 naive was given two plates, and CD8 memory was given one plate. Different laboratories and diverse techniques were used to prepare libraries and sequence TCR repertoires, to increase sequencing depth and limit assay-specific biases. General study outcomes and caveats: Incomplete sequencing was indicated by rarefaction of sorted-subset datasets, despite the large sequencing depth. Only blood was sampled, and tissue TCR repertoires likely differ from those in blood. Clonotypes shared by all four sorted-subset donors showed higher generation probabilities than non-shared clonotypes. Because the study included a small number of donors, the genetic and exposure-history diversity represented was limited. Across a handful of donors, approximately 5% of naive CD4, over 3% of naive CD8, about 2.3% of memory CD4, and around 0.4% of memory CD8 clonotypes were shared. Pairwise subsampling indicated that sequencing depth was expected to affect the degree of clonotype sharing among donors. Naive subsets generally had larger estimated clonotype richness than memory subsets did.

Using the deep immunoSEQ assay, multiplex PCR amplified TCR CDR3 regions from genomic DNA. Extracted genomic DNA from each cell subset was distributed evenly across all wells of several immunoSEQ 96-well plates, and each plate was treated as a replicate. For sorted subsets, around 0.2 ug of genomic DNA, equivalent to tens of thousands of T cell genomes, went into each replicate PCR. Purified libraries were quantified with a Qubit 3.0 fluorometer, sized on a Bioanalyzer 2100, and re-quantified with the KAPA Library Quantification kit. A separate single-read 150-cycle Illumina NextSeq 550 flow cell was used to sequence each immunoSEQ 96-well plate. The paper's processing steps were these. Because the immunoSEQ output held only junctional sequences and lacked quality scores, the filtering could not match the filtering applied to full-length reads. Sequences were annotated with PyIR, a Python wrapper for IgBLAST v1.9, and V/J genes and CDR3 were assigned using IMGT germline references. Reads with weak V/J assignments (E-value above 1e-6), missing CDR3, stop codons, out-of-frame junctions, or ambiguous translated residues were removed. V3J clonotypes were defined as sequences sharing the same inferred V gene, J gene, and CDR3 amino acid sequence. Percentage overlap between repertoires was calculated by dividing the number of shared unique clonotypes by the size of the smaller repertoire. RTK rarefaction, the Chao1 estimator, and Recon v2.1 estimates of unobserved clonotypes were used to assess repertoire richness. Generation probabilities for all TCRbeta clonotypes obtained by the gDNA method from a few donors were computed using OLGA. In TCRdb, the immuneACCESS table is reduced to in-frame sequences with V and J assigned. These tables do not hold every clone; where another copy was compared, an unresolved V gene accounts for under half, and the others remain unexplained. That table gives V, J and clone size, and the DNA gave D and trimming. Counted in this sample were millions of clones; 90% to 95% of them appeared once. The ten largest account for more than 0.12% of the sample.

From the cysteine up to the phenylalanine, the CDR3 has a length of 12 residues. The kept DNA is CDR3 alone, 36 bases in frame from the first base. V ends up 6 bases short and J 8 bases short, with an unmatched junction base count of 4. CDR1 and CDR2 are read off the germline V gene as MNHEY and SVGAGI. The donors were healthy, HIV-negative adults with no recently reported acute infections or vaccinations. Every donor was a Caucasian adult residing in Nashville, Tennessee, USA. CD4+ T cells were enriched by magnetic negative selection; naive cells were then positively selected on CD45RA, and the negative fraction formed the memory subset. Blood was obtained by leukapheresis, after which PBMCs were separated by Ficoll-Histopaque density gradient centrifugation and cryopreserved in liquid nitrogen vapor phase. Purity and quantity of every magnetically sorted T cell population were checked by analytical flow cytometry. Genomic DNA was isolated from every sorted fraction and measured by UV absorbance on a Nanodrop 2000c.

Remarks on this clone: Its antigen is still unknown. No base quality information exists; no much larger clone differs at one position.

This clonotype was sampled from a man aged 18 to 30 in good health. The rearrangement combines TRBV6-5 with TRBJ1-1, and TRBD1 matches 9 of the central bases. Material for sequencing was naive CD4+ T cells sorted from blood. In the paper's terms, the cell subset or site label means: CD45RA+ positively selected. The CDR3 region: CASSTTGGEAFF. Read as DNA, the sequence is TGTGCCAGCAGCACGACAGGGGGGGAAGCTTTCTTT.